These 13 T cell receptor beta chains originate from one sample sequenced in a study of control samples from healthy donors and cancer patients. Generated by immunoSEQ multiplex PCR, the TCRdb table keeps only in-frame clones and is missing some. Of a few hundred thousand clones detected, 80% to 95% appear once; the ten largest clones hold around 6.4%. Material: PBMCs. These receptors all stem from a man in his forties or fifties with head and neck cancer.

The chain uses TRBV9 and TRBJ2-3; TRBD2 matches at 7 bases. Unmatched junction bases numbered 4, after V lost 0 bases and J lost 6 bases. The germline V gene has CDR1 SGDLS and CDR2 YYNGEE. The CDR3 is made up of 14 amino acids. The CDR3 spells CASSVEGRGDTQYF. The DNA of the CDR3 is TGTGCCAGCAGCGTAGAGGGGCGGGGGGATACGCAGTATTTT.

The rearrangement links TRBV7-2 to TRBJ1-6, with D perhaps TRBD1 (6 bases). V dropped 5 bases and J dropped 7 bases, with 12 bases sitting between them. This CDR3 contains 14 residues. Germline V gene data show CDR1 as SGHTA and CDR2 as FQGNSA. CDR3 in DNA: TGTGCCAGCAGCCAAGACAGGCCCAATTCACCCCTCCACTTT. Translation: CASSQDRPNSPLHF.

This clone was observed a few times. The V and J genes are TRBV6-1 and TRBJ1-3; 8 positions match TRBD1. The CDR3 is made up of 15 amino acids. Trimming removed 2 bases from V and 0 bases from J; junction bases left unmatched: 0. CDR1 is MNHNS, CDR2 SASEGT, per germline. The CDR3, as DNA: TGTGCCAGCAGTGAAACAGGGGGCTCTGGAAACACCATATATTTT. This gives the protein CASSETGGSGNTIYF.

The chain is built from TRBV27 and TRBJ1-1; D gene ambiguous. The CDR3 has 11 residues. Between the trimmed V and J ends, which lost 6 bases and 8 bases, there was a span of 10 bases. Germline V CDR1 and CDR2: MNHEY, SMNVEV (reference sequence). CDR3 in amino acids: CASRSNSEAFF. The CDR3 bases are TGTGCCAGCAGAAGTAACTCAGAAGCTTTCTTT.

The V and J genes are TRBV18 and TRBJ1-6; 12 bases fit TRBD1. V was pared by 5 bases and J by 10 bases, with 12 bases of the junction left unmatched. Germline CDR1 is KGHSH and CDR2 is LQKENI. CDR3 length: 17 residues. The CDR3 DNA follows: TGTGCCAGCTCAAGAGAGAAGGGACAGGGGGCCGGCTCACCCCTCCACTTT. This gives the protein CASSREKGQGAGSPLHF. The full variable domain, with the rest looked up from reference TRBV18 and TRBJ1-6, is NAGVMQNPRHLVRRRGQEARLRCSPMKGHSHVYWYRQLPEEGLKFMVYLQKENIIDESGMPKERFSAEFPKEGPSILRIQQVVRGDSAAYFCASSREKGQGAGSPLHFGNGTRLTVT.

The CDR3 sequence is CASSYRSQRGYNEQFF. The CDR3, as DNA: TGTGCCAGCAGTTACCGTAGCCAGCGGGGATACAATGAGCAGTTCTTC. The genes are TRBV6-6 and TRBJ2-1, with 7 nucleotides matching TRBD2. Germline CDR1 MNHNY, CDR2 SVGAGI (reference sequence). This CDR3 contains 16 residues. The V gene end was trimmed by 2 bases and the J gene end by 4 bases; junction bases not matched to a gene: 8.

This sequence joins TRBV6-5 and TRBJ1-5, with D unresolved. V lost 5 bases and J 0 bases, leaving 11 bases between the germline ends. The CDR3 length is 15 residues. Germline CDR1 is MNHEY and CDR2 is SVGAGI. The DNA of the CDR3 is TGTGCCAGCAGTAAGGACCGAGATAGCAATCAGCCCCAGCATTTT. It yields the protein CASSKDRDSNQPQHF.

The rearrangement uses TRBV27 and TRBJ2-2; tentative D call: TRBD1 (5 bases). Germline loops: CDR1 MNHEY, CDR2 SMNVEV (reference sequence). This CDR3 region has 17 residues. V lost 5 bases to trimming and J lost 1 base, with 17 bases between them. The CDR3, as DNA: TGTGCCAGCAGTCCTTGGGCACGGCAGGGGAACACCGGGGAGCTGTTTTTT. As protein: CASSPWARQGNTGELFF.

The CDR3 protein is CASSQDARYGYTF. CDR3 nucleotides: TGTGCCAGCAGCCAAGATGCTAGATACGGCTACACCTTC. The rearrangement links TRBV3-1 (or the pseudogene TRBV3-2) to TRBJ1-2; D is uncertain. V was clipped by 0 bases and J by 8 bases, with 10 bases between them. This CDR3 contains 13 residues. Per germline, CDR1 LGHDT and CDR2 YNNKEL (reference sequence).

This clone has just a few counts. The CDR3 protein is CASHRAGTFNEKLFF. In nucleotides, the CDR3 is TGTGCCAGCCACCGAGCCGGGACCTTCAATGAAAAACTGTTTTTT. This chain links TRBV18 with TRBJ1-4, with D maybe TRBD1 (5 bases). The V end was cut by 8 bases, the J end by 5 bases, with 18 bases between. Germline V gives CDR1 KGHSH, CDR2 LQKENI. The CDR3 is 15 amino acids.

This sequence joins TRBV19 and TRBJ1-3, with 9 bases lining up with TRBD1. V shed 5 bases and J 3 bases; nucleotides not matched to a gene: 5. The CDR3 is 15 amino acids. Germline lookup yields CDR1 LNHDA and CDR2 SQIVND (reference sequence). The CDR3 sequence: CASSPQGALGNTIYF. The CDR3 bases are TGTGCCAGTAGTCCACAGGGGGCTCTTGGAAACACCATATATTTT.

The chain joins TRBV28 to TRBJ2-7, with D possibly being TRBD2 (6 bases). The V and J ends lost 2 bases and 5 bases respectively, with 13 bases between them. Per germline, CDR1 MDHEN and CDR2 SYDVKM. The CDR3 has 14 amino acids. The DNA of the CDR3 is TGTGCCAGCAGTTTAGGAGGGACCCCGAACGAGCAGTACTTC. Protein product: CASSLGGTPNEQYF.

The chain carries TRBV7-6 and TRBJ2-7, with 7 bases aligning to TRBD1. This CDR3 spans 15 amino acids. With V trimmed by 4 bases and J by 3 bases, 9 bases remained unmatched. Germline CDR1 is SGHVS and CDR2 is FNYEAQ. The CDR3 DNA follows: TGTGCCAGCAGCTCTCGGACAGGCCCCAACTACGAGCAGTACTTC. Its protein is CASSSRTGPNYEQYF.